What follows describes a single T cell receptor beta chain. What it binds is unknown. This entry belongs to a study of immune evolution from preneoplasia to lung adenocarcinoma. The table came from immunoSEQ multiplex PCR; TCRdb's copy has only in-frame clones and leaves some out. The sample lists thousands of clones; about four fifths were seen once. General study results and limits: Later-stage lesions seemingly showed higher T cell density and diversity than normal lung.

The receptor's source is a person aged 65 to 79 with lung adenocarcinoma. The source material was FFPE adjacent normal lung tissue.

The CDR3 sequence: CASSGGLDQPQHF. The CDR3 nucleotides are TGTGCCAGCTCAGGGGGTTTGGATCAGCCCCAGCATTTT. The chain couples TRBV18 to TRBJ1-5, with D maybe TRBD1 (5 bases). The ends were cut back, 5 bases at V and 5 bases at J, with 10 bases in the middle. Germline CDR1 reads KGHSH; CDR2 reads LQKENI. The CDR3 loop spans 13 amino acids.